This TCR beta chain emerged from a study of shared clonotypes between healthy human individuals. Trimming removed 3 bases at V and 5 bases at J, with 17 bases between. The CDR3 runs to 15 residues. Germline CDR1 and CDR2: LNHDA and SQIVND (reference sequence). About 100 million PBMCs supplied genomic DNA for unsorted samples. Clones were sequenced by immunoSEQ multiplex PCR, and TCRdb holds only the in-frame ones, with some missing. Of 450,000 to 500,000 clones in the sample, about 82% are singletons; the top ten hold 13%. The sequence was collected from a woman aged 35 to 49 in good health. Some clones in this sample may be carry-over from other donors' samples. Material: PBMCs. The V and J genes are TRBV19 and TRBJ2-7; D is unresolved. The CDR3 spells CASSIGQALNNEQYF. The CDR3 coding sequence is TGTGCCAGTAGTATCGGTCAGGCCCTCAACAACGAGCAGTACTTC.